Following are 25 T cell receptor beta chains from one sample sequenced in a study of T cells after yellow fever vaccination. TCRdb re-called the 5' RACE reads with MiXCR, one entry per CDR3 protein. The sample has some 160,000 distinct CDR3 sequences, approximately 9.9% seen once; the top ten hold around 33%. This material consisted of CD8+ T cells sorted from PBMCs, taken 45 days after the yellow fever booster vaccination. The receptors come from a man aged 18 to 29 who received the YFV17D yellow fever vaccine.

In this sample, this clonotype turned up a few times. V and J are TRBV10-2 and TRBJ2-1; D unresolved. Trimming stripped 6 bases from V and 10 bases from J, with 10 bases between. The CDR3 length is 11 residues. Per germline, CDR1 WSHSY and CDR2 SAAADI. The CDR3 region is CASRSPPEQFF. The CDR3 region has the DNA TGCGCCAGCAGATCTCCCCCCGAGCAGTTCTTC.

The table lists this clonotype with a few counts. The chain joins TRBV7-9 to TRBJ2-2, with a weak D call TRBD2 (6 bases). The germline V gene has CDR1 SEHNR and CDR2 FQNEAQ (reference sequence). V gave up 6 bases and J gave up 7 bases, with 9 bases separating them. This CDR3 comprises 12 residues. The CDR3 spells CASRRGRGELFF. The CDR3 DNA reads TGTGCCAGCAGGCGGGGTCGCGGGGAGCTGTTTTTT.

This clonotype was counted between two and nine times. J is TRBJ2-2 and V is TRBV7-9; no clear D gene. Trimming pared 1 base from V and 1 base from J, leaving 7 bases between. This CDR3 has 15 amino acids. CDR1 and CDR2 from the germline V gene are SEHNR and FQNEAQ (reference sequence). The CDR3 DNA reads as TGTGCCAGCAGCTTAGTCGGTCGGAACACCGGGGAGCTGTTTTTT. Translated: CASSLVGRNTGELFF.

The genes are TRBV6-5 and TRBJ2-7; D may correspond to TRBD1 or TRBD2 (5 bases each). Between the trimmed V and J ends, which lost 4 bases and 0 bases, there was a span of 10 bases. Germline-derived CDR1 and CDR2 are MNHEY and SVGAGI. The CDR3 loop spans 14 amino acids. CDR3 sequence reads: CASSWQGDSYEQYF. The CDR3 nucleotides are TGTGCCAGCAGTTGGCAGGGAGACTCCTACGAGCAGTACTTC.

This clonotype was counted a few times. The chain couples TRBV29-1 to TRBJ1-4, with unresolved D. V lost 7 bases and J lost 0, with 9 bases in between. The CDR3 covers 13 residues. Germline V gives CDR1 SQVTM, CDR2 ANQGSEA. The CDR3 nucleotides read TGCAGCGCTCGCGGTGCAACTAATGAAAAACTGTTTTTT. Its translation: CSARGATNEKLFF.

The sample holds a few counts of this clonotype. The chain uses TRBV14 and TRBJ2-3; 9 nucleotides match TRBD2. This CDR3 is 17 amino acids long. V was pared by 1 base and J by 3 bases, with 8 bases of the junction left unmatched. The germline gives CDR1 SGHDN, CDR2 FVKESK. The CDR3 DNA reads TGTGCCAGCAGCCAAGGAAACCGAGCGGGGGGTACAGATACGCAGTATTTT. Residues: CASSQGNRAGGTDTQYF.

J is TRBJ2-1 and V is TRBV6-2 or TRBV6-3, with D hard to call. The V gene's germline CDR1 is MNHEY and CDR2 SVGEGT. Trimming shortened V by 3 bases and J by 5 bases, and 11 bases separated the two germline ends. CDR3 length: 14 amino acids. CDR3 nucleotide sequence: TGTGCCAGCAGTTATGTGCGGCAGGACAATGAGCAGTTCTTC. As protein: CASSYVRQDNEQFF.

The V call is TRBV12-3 or TRBV12-4, the J call TRBJ2-2; D not certain. The CDR3 consists of 11 residues. The CDR3 is CALFLAGELFF. The CDR3 DNA is TGTGCTCTATTCCTGGCCGGGGAGCTGTTTTTT.

The gene calls are TRBV9 and TRBJ2-1; D is unresolved. The germline CDR1 and CDR2 sequences are SGDLS and YYNGEE. Trimming stripped 4 bases from V and 6 bases from J, with 8 bases between. The CDR3 runs to 12 residues. The CDR3: CASSPVSNEQFF. CDR3 sequence (DNA): TGTGCCAGCAGCCCCGTAAGCAATGAGCAGTTCTTC.

V gene TRBV7-4 combines with J gene TRBJ1-1, with 9 bases aligning to TRBD1. The CDR3 has 14 amino acids. The J segment lost 5 bases and the V segment lost 5 bases, leaving 6 bases of the junction unmatched. Per the germline V gene, CDR1 is SGHVT and CDR2 is SQSDAQ. CDR3 coding DNA: TGTGCCAGCAGCCCCGGACAGGGGCGGACTGAAGCTTTCTTT. Translating it yields CASSPGQGRTEAFF. Full variable domain (rest looked up from reference TRBV7-4 and TRBJ1-1): GAGVSQSPRYKVAKRGRDVALRCDSISGHVTLYWYRQTLGQGSEVLTYSQSDAQRDKSGRPSGRFSAERPERSVSTLKIQRTEQGDSAVYLCASSPGQGRTEAFFGQGTRLTVV.

The CDR3 region is CASSLAGAGTGELFF. CDR3 nucleotides: TGCGCCAGCAGCTTGGCCGGGGCGGGCACCGGGGAGCTGTTTTTT. V usage is TRBV5-1 and J usage is TRBJ2-2; D tentatively fits TRBD1 or TRBD2 (5 bases each). CDR1 and CDR2 (germline): SGHRS, YFSETQ. Trimming pared 0 bases from V and 4 bases from J, leaving 10 bases between. The CDR3 extends over 15 amino acids.

This clonotype was seen many times. V and J are TRBV7-3 and TRBJ2-2, with D unresolved. The CDR3 contains 15 residues. The germline CDR1 and CDR2 sequences are SGHTA and FQGTGA. Deletions cut 4 bases from V and 0 bases from J, with 9 bases between. CDR3 region: CASSSPNSNTGELFF. In nucleotides, the CDR3 is TGTGCCAGCAGCTCGCCGAACTCGAACACCGGGGAGCTGTTTTTT.

The chain links TRBV6-5 to TRBJ2-1; D is possibly TRBD2 (6 bases). V dropped 1 base and J dropped 5 bases, with 9 bases sitting between them. The CDR3 has 14 residues. Germline lookup yields CDR1 MNHEY and CDR2 SVGAGI. CDR3 in DNA: TGTGCCAGCAGTTACTGGGCGGGGAACAATGAGCAGTTCTTC. Residues: CASSYWAGNNEQFF.

In its sample, this clonotype was seen a few times. V is TRBV12-3 or TRBV12-4 and J is TRBJ1-2; D unresolved. Trimming cost V 6 bases and J 2 bases, with 10 bases left between them. CDR3 length equals 13 residues. CDR3 sequence: CASSGDKNYGYTF. The CDR3 nucleotides read TGTGCCAGCAGCGGTGACAAAAACTATGGCTACACCTTC.

There are a few counts of this clonotype. CDR3 sequence: CAIRDVGILNTEAFF. CDR3 coding DNA: TGTGCCATCAGGGATGTAGGGATATTGAACACTGAAGCTTTCTTT. The V gene is TRBV10-3, the J gene TRBJ1-1; the D is unclear. From germline, CDR1 is ENHRY and CDR2 SYGVKD. V lost 6 bases and J lost 0, with 14 bases in between. The CDR3 has 15 amino acids.

Here the CDR3 DNA reads TGCGCCAGCAGCTCCGCCGGACAGGAGTTCTATGGCTACACCTTC. Translated, it gives CASSSAGQEFYGYTF. The rearrangement joins TRBV5-1 to TRBJ1-2, with 7 nucleotides matching TRBD1. From germline, CDR1 is SGHRS and CDR2 YFSETQ. The CDR3 contains 15 residues. The ends lost 3 bases at V and 4 bases at J; junction bases unmatched: 9.

The V and J genes are TRBV20-1 and TRBJ2-1; 10 positions match TRBD1. The V segment lost 0 bases and the J segment 15 bases; nucleotides outside the gene matches: 8. The germline gives CDR1 DFQATT, CDR2 SNEGSKA (reference sequence). This CDR3 comprises 13 residues. For the CDR3, the DNA is TGCAGTGCTAGAGATTTGGGACAGGGGCTTCTGTTCTTC. It encodes CSARDLGQGLLFF.

This clonotype was seen a handful of times. This chain connects TRBV5-1 to TRBJ2-7; D gene uncertain. The CDR3 runs to 12 residues. Germline lookup yields CDR1 SGHRS and CDR2 YFSETQ. V was shortened by 2 bases and J by 4 bases, with 7 bases between the two germline ends. The CDR3 here is CASSFNEYEQYF. In DNA form, the CDR3 reads TGCGCCAGCAGCTTTAATGAATACGAGCAGTACTTC.

The chain links TRBV5-6 to TRBJ2-5; TRBD2 agrees at 10 bases. The CDR3 extends over 14 amino acids. Losses at the gene ends were 2 bases for V and 4 bases for J; bases not matched to a gene: 2. The germline V gene has CDR1 SGHDT and CDR2 YYEEEE. This chain's CDR3 is CASSFSSGRETQYF. CDR3 bases: TGTGCCAGCAGCTTTTCTAGCGGGAGAGAGACCCAGTACTTC.

This clonotype has more than one count but fewer than ten. V and J are TRBV6-2 or TRBV6-3 and TRBJ1-1; TRBD1 aligns across 8 bases. In germline, CDR1 is MNHEY, CDR2 SVGEGT. This CDR3 comprises 15 residues. The J segment lost 5 bases and the V segment lost 6 bases, leaving 11 bases of the junction unmatched. The CDR3: CASRLTGTGVTEAFF. CDR3 bases: TGTGCCAGCAGGCTAACCGGGACAGGCGTTACTGAAGCTTTCTTT.

This clonotype was seen only a few times. The J gene is TRBJ2-1, the V gene TRBV12-3 or TRBV12-4; tentatively, D is TRBD1 or TRBD2 (5 bases each). The CDR3 contains 17 residues. Between the trimmed V and J ends, which lost 0 bases and 5 bases, there was a span of 17 bases. The CDR3 here is CASSLAPSRGHNNEQFF. CDR3 nucleotide sequence: TGTGCCAGCAGTTTAGCGCCTTCGAGGGGCCATAACAATGAGCAGTTCTTC.

This clonotype was seen ten or more times. The gene calls are TRBV27 and TRBJ2-7, with 8 nucleotides matching TRBD2. Per the germline V gene, CDR1 is MNHEY and CDR2 is SMNVEV (reference sequence). Trimming took 3 bases from V and 3 from J; bases not matched to a gene: 4. The CDR3 loop spans 14 amino acids. As DNA, the CDR3 is TGTGCCAGCAGTTTTGCAAGCGGGGGCTACGAGCAGTACGTC. As protein: CASSFASGGYEQYV.

CDR3 in amino acids: CASSLADRSTEAFF. CDR3 coding DNA: TGTGCCAGCAGCTTAGCGGACAGGTCTACTGAAGCTTTCTTT. The chain has TRBV7-2 and TRBJ1-1; 7 nucleotides line up with TRBD1. This CDR3 contains 14 residues. The germline gives CDR1 SGHTA, CDR2 FQGNSA. The V segment lost 0 bases and the J segment 5 bases; nucleotides outside the gene matches: 3.

This clonotype was recorded a few times. This chain connects TRBV19 to TRBJ1-1, with TRBD1 as a possible D gene (6 bases). V shed 1 base and J shed 6 bases, with 12 bases lying between them. Germline assignment: CDR1 LNHDA and CDR2 SQIVND (reference sequence). This CDR3 comprises 14 residues. CDR3 DNA sequence: TGTGCCAGTAGTATAGGTACAGGGCAGGCTGAAGCTTTCTTT. Translating gives CASSIGTGQAEAFF.

The chain combines TRBV11-2 with TRBJ2-5; 8 bases align to TRBD1. V shed 5 bases and J 5 bases; nucleotides not matched to a gene: 13. Looked up from germline, CDR1 is SGHAT and CDR2 is FQNNGV. The CDR3 has 16 amino acids. CDR3 residues: CASSLIRDRLVETQYF. CDR3 sequence (DNA): TGTGCCAGCAGCCTAATCCGGGACAGGTTGGTGGAGACCCAGTACTTC.